This record looks at one T cell receptor beta chain sequence and its context. What it binds is unknown. The data stem from a study of OX40 agonist ivuxolimab in advanced cancers. Study-wide context: The dose-escalation cohort was around 83% male, with a mean age of 60 years, ranging roughly 20 to 90. Three partial responders included one hepatocellular carcinoma patient and two cutaneous melanoma patients.

Study outcomes and limitations: It was also the case that some nonresponders had low normalized T-cell clonal expansion. The average count of expanded clones was higher among CD8+ T cells than among CD4+.

The CDR3 extends over 16 amino acids. CDR1 is SEHNR and CDR2 is FQNEAQ in the germline V gene (reference sequence). V trimming: 7 bases; J trimming: 0 bases; junction bases outside the gene matches: 8. Profiling relied on immunoSEQ multiplex PCR, and the TCRdb table lists in-frame clones only, not all of them. This table holds under 75,000 clones, around 86% found once. The material sequenced was CD4+ or CD8+ T cells sorted from blood, taken in a trial of the OX40 agonist ivuxolimab. The chain employs TRBV7-9 and TRBJ1-5, with 8 bases matching TRBD1. This receptor was taken from an adult with an advanced solid tumor such as melanoma, head and neck, liver or kidney cancer. The CDR3 nucleotides are TGTGCCAGCACTACCGGACAGGGCGGTAGCAATCAGCCCCAGCATTTT. Protein: CASTTGQGGSNQPQHF.